Shown below are 21 T cell receptor beta chains from a single sample sequenced in a study of cytomegalovirus exposure and HLA in healthy donors. The PCR employed 60 Vbeta primers together with 13 Jbeta primers. Assay: immunoSEQ multiplex PCR; the TCRdb copy retains only in-frame clones and omits some. The table includes over 75,000 clones, 84% detected once. The sequencing sample was made of PBMCs. The receptors derive from a young woman in good health and CMV-seropositive.

V is TRBV9 and J is TRBJ2-7; 8 positions match TRBD2. Germline lookup yields CDR1 SGDLS and CDR2 YYNGEE. There are 13 residues in the CDR3. After removal of 4 bases from V and 3 bases from J, the junction contained 3 bases not matched to a gene. CDR3 nucleotide sequence: TGTGCCAGCAGCATCGGGGGGGGCTACGAGCAGTACTTC. Translating it yields CASSIGGGYEQYF.

The count of this clone is one. This chain joins TRBV7-2 and TRBJ2-2; D is ambiguous. The CDR3 is 15 amino acids. The germline V gene has CDR1 SGHTA and CDR2 FQGNSA. Trimming removed 1 base at V and 0 bases at J, with 6 bases between. CDR3 in amino acids: CASSLDLANTGELFF. The DNA for the CDR3 is TGTGCCAGCAGCTTAGATCTAGCGAACACCGGGGAGCTGTTTTTT.

V is TRBV4-2 and J is TRBJ1-5; D may be TRBD1 (6 bases). CDR3 length: 17 residues. Germline V gene sequence: CDR1 LGHNA, CDR2 YNFKEQ. Trimming pared 0 bases from V and 3 bases from J, leaving 15 bases between. CDR3 DNA sequence: TGTGCCAGCAGCCAAGACCTCATCAGACAGGTCAATCAGCCCCAGCATTTT. As protein: CASSQDLIRQVNQPQHF.

This clone was picked up a small number of times. The chain recombines TRBV5-1 with TRBJ2-7; the D gene is possibly TRBD1 (5 bases). Germline CDR1 and CDR2: SGHRS and YFSETQ. Trimming took 5 bases from V and 4 from J, leaving 10 bases between them. CDR3 length: 12 residues. This CDR3 is CASSYRGYEQYF. In nucleotides, the CDR3 is TGCGCCAGCAGTTATAGGGGTTACGAGCAGTACTTC.

The CDR3 is CASSQERERSEGYTF. Here the CDR3 DNA reads TGCGCCAGCAGCCAAGAAAGAGAGCGATCGGAGGGCTACACCTTC. The V call is TRBV4-1, the J call TRBJ1-2; D gene ambiguous. V lost 0 bases and J lost 8, with 16 bases in between. Germline lookup yields CDR1 MGHRA and CDR2 YSYEKL. CDR3 length: 15 amino acids.

This clone was seen a handful of times. This chain links TRBV5-6 with TRBJ1-5; the D is unclear. Trimming took 1 base from V and 3 from J, leaving 14 bases between them. The CDR3 length is 16 residues. Germline CDR1 and CDR2: SGHDT and YYEEEE. The CDR3 DNA reads TGTGCCAGCAGCTTGCCTTATACAGAGTACAATCAGCCCCAGCATTTT. Translated: CASSLPYTEYNQPQHF. Drawing the rest from reference TRBV5-6 and TRBJ1-5, the complete variable domain is DAGVTQSPTHLIKTRGQQVTLRCSPKSGHDTVSWYQQALGQGPQFIFQYYEEEERQRGNFPDRFSGHQFPNYSSELNVNALLLGDSALYLCASSLPYTEYNQPQHFGDGTRLSIL.

The chain couples TRBV7-6 to TRBJ2-1; 12 bases align to TRBD2. Germline CDR1 SGHVS, CDR2 FNYEAQ. The CDR3 length is 15 residues. V shed 2 bases and J 9 bases; nucleotides not matched to a gene: 5. CDR3 in DNA: TGTGCCAGCAGCTTACTAGCGGGAGGGCAAAGTGAGCAGTTCTTC. Translating gives CASSLLAGGQSEQFF.

DNA for the CDR3: TGCGCCAGCAGCTTGGGGGTCAGGGCCGACGAGCAGTACTTC. This gives the protein CASSLGVRADEQYF. This chain uses TRBV5-1 with TRBJ2-7, with D maybe TRBD1 (5 bases). The CDR3 length is 14 residues. CDR1 is SGHRS, CDR2 YFSETQ, per germline. V lost 0 bases to trimming and J lost 5 bases, with 12 bases between them.

This clone was seen a single time. This sequence joins TRBV11-2 and TRBJ2-5; 11 nucleotides match TRBD2. The germline CDR1 and CDR2 sequences are SGHAT and FQNNGV. Trimming took 1 base from V and 5 from J; bases not matched to a gene: 3. The CDR3 has 15 amino acids. CDR3 protein: CASSLVAGGPETQYF. The CDR3 DNA is TGTGCCAGCAGCTTAGTAGCGGGAGGGCCGGAGACCCAGTACTTC.

This clone was detected only a few times. This chain links TRBV25-1 with TRBJ2-7; D might be TRBD1 (6 bases). Germline lookup yields CDR1 MGHDK and CDR2 SYGVNS. V was clipped by 4 bases and J by 4 bases, with 8 bases between them. The CDR3 has 12 residues. The CDR3 DNA reads TGTGCCAGCAGTGTGACAGGTTACGAGCAGTACTTC. This encodes CASSVTGYEQYF.

The J gene is TRBJ2-6, the V gene TRBV9, with 7 bases aligning to TRBD2. The CDR3 is 18 residues long. J lost 0 bases, V lost 2 bases, and 8 bases had no gene match. Germline lookup yields CDR1 SGDLS and CDR2 YYNGEE. The DNA for the CDR3 is TGTGCCAGCAGCGTCCACACGGGAGGTTCCTCTGGGGCCAACGTCCTGACTTTC. It is translated as CASSVHTGGSSGANVLTF.

This rearrangement joins TRBV10-2 to TRBJ1-6; 11 positions match TRBD1. CDR1 and CDR2 (germline): WSHSY, SAAADI. CDR3 length: 15 amino acids. The V gene end was trimmed by 2 bases and the J gene end by 9 bases; junction bases not matched to a gene: 3. CDR3 loop: CASSETGTGGSPLHF. CDR3 nucleotides: TGCGCCAGCAGTGAGACCGGGACAGGGGGTTCACCCCTCCACTTT.

This clone has a single count. The CDR3 loop reads CAISEISGGAFEQFF. The CDR3 nucleotides are TGTGCCATCAGTGAGATCAGCGGGGGGGCCTTTGAGCAGTTCTTC. This sequence joins TRBV10-3 and TRBJ2-1; 10 bases agree with TRBD2. Germline V gene sequence: CDR1 ENHRY, CDR2 SYGVKD. The CDR3 spans 15 residues. J lost 9 bases, V lost 2 bases, and 7 bases had no gene match.

V gene TRBV6-1 combines with J gene TRBJ2-7; TRBD1 matches 9 bases. The germline gives CDR1 MNHNS, CDR2 SASEGT. The CDR3 has 15 residues. With 2 bases clipped from V and 4 bases from J, the junction kept 6 bases outside the gene matches. Written as DNA, the CDR3 is TGTGCCAGCAGTGAATCCTCGACAGGGGGGTACGAGCAGTACTTC. It encodes CASSESSTGGYEQYF.

V gene TRBV5-4 combines with J gene TRBJ2-5, with 9 bases that match TRBD2. CDR3 length: 15 residues. Germline CDR1 reads SGHNT; CDR2 reads YYREEE (reference sequence). The trim removed 0 bases at V and 2 bases at J, leaving 2 bases unmatched. Here the CDR3 DNA reads TGTGCCAGCAGCTTGGGCCTAGCGGGACAAGAGACCCAGTACTTC. Protein product: CASSLGLAGQETQYF.

This rearrangement joins TRBV29-1 to TRBJ1-5; 10 bases are a match to TRBD1. CDR3 size: 13 residues. Per germline, CDR1 SQVTM and CDR2 ANQGSEA. V lost 4 bases and J lost 7; bases outside the gene matches: 4. The CDR3 region has the DNA TGCAGCGTTGGACAGGGGGCTCGACAGCCCCAGCATTTT. Protein product: CSVGQGARQPQHF.

The CDR3 is CASSRWTVPGKETQYF. The CDR3 DNA follows: TGCGCCAGCAGCCGTTGGACTGTGCCGGGAAAAGAGACCCAGTACTTC. The V and J genes are TRBV4-1 and TRBJ2-5, with D possibly being TRBD2 (5 bases). This CDR3 contains 16 residues. V lost 4 bases, J lost 3 bases, and 18 bases lay in between. Germline V CDR1 and CDR2: MGHRA, YSYEKL.

V gene TRBV29-1 combines with J gene TRBJ2-1, with TRBD2 matching over 10 bases. The CDR3 is made up of 15 amino acids. From germline, CDR1 is SQVTM and CDR2 ANQGSEA. J was trimmed by 0 bases and V by 6 bases; bases with no gene match: 5. The CDR3 sequence: CSVLSGRGSYNEQFF. The CDR3 DNA sequence: TGCAGCGTGTTAAGCGGGAGGGGCTCCTACAATGAGCAGTTCTTC.

This chain links TRBV18 with TRBJ2-3; D gene ambiguous. Trimming removed 3 bases from V and 6 bases from J, with 7 bases in between. The CDR3 is 12 residues long. Germline values: CDR1 KGHSH, CDR2 LQKENI. This CDR3 is CASSPNSDTQYF. The DNA for the CDR3 is TGTGCCAGCTCACCCAACTCCGATACGCAGTATTTT.

This clone was observed a single time. V gene TRBV6-1 combines with J gene TRBJ1-2; 11 bases align to TRBD1. The trim removed 3 bases at V and 8 bases at J, leaving 11 bases unmatched. The CDR3 runs to 16 residues. Per germline, CDR1 MNHNS and CDR2 SASEGT. The CDR3 coding sequence is TGTGCCAGCAGTGACCTAAAATGGACAGGGGGCGACGGCTACACCTTC. Protein product: CASSDLKWTGGDGYTF.

This clone was detected a few times. The chain combines TRBV30 with TRBJ1-1; maybe TRBD1 (5 bases). Germline V lookup: CDR1 GTSNPN, CDR2 SVGIG (reference sequence). The CDR3 has 15 amino acids. V was trimmed by 1 base and J by 4 bases, leaving 16 bases between them. This CDR3 reads CAWSGGGTIPTEAFF. The CDR3 region has the DNA TGTGCCTGGAGTGGGGGAGGGACCATACCCACTGAAGCTTTCTTT.